This record covers a single T cell receptor beta chain. Authors' methods: Nucleated cell counts were estimated from reference gene primer amplification. Sequencing used immunoSEQ multiplex PCR; TCRdb keeps in-frame clones, though not all of them. That table furnishes V, J and clone size, whereas the DNA furnished D and trimming. Among 150,000 or so clones listed, roughly 79% were seen once. The data were obtained in a study of blood T cell repertoires in COVID-19. CDR3 length: 15 amino acids. V lost 3 bases to trimming and J lost 2 bases, with 12 bases between them. Germline V gene sequence: CDR1 SGHAT, CDR2 FQNNGV.

The chain carries TRBV11-2 and TRBJ2-3; a possible D gene is TRBD2 (5 bases). The specimen sequenced was peripheral blood. The sequence came from a woman aged 80 or over with acute or convalescent COVID-19. As DNA, the CDR3 is TGTGCCAGCAGCTTTCGACGGGGTTCCACAGATACGCAGTATTTT. Translation gives CASSFRRGSTDTQYF.